These 21 T cell receptor beta chains were sequenced from one sample in a study of blood T cell repertoires in COVID-19. Measured with immunoSEQ multiplex PCR; TCRdb has only the in-frame clones, and not every one. The sample gives more than 200,000 clones, 85% to 90% of which show up once; roughly 4.2% is in the top ten. The sequenced sample consisted of peripheral blood. The receptors were sampled from a middle-aged man with acute or convalescent COVID-19.

A word on this clone: Distinct nucleotide sequences in the sample also encode this CDR3. In DNA, the CDR3 is TGCGCCAGCAGCCCCCGGTCGGGGACAGGGGTGAACACTGAAGCTTTCTTT. Amino acid sequence: CASSPRSGTGVNTEAFF. The chain carries TRBV5-1 and TRBJ1-1, with TRBD1 matching 10 bases. The CDR3 runs to 17 residues. The ends lost 4 bases at V and 0 bases at J; junction bases unmatched: 9. In germline, CDR1 is SGHRS, CDR2 YFSETQ.

This clone was recorded only once. CDR3 in DNA: TGTGCCAGCAGTTCGCGGACTACGGCCTTAATCGGCAATGAGCAGTTCTTC. Encoded protein: CASSSRTTALIGNEQFF. The V gene is TRBV27, the J gene TRBJ2-1; tentative D call: TRBD2 (6 bases). Germline CDR1 is MNHEY and CDR2 is SMNVEV (reference sequence). This CDR3 has 17 amino acids. The V end lost 4 bases, the J end lost 6 bases, and 22 bases lay between the germline ends.

In its sample, this clone was seen a few times. V and J are TRBV2 and TRBJ2-5; TRBD2 is a possible D gene (5 bases). Trimming removed 6 bases at V and 1 base at J, with 15 bases between. CDR3 length equals 15 residues. Germline V gene lookup returns CDR1 SNHLY and CDR2 FYNNEI. The CDR3, as DNA: TGTGCCAGCAGATCTAATCGGGGATTCCAAGAGACCCAGTACTTC. Protein product: CASRSNRGFQETQYF.

The genes are TRBV6-5 and TRBJ1-1, with D perhaps TRBD1 (5 bases). This CDR3 is built from 15 residues. Trimming removed 6 bases at V and 3 bases at J, with 17 bases between. Per germline, CDR1 MNHEY and CDR2 SVGAGI. CDR3 residues: CASRPGSGVDTEAFF. In DNA, the CDR3 is TGTGCCAGCAGACCAGGGTCAGGCGTGGACACTGAAGCTTTCTTT.

The J gene is TRBJ1-4, the V gene TRBV4-2, with 9 positions matching TRBD1. J was trimmed by 8 bases and V by 1 base; bases with no gene match: 17. The CDR3 is made up of 19 amino acids. Germline V gene sequence: CDR1 LGHNA, CDR2 YNFKEQ. This CDR3 is CASSQGPTRPGTGIEKLFF. DNA of the CDR3: TGTGCCAGCAGCCAAGGCCCCACCCGCCCCGGGACAGGGATCGAAAAACTGTTTTTT.

This clone was seen once. The DNA of the CDR3 is TGTGCCAGCAGCCACCCCCCGACCGACAGCGAGCAGTACTTC. Residues: CASSHPPTDSEQYF. V usage is TRBV3-1 (or the pseudogene TRBV3-2) and J usage is TRBJ2-7, with a possible D match to TRBD1 (5 bases). V lost 3 bases, J lost 6 bases, and 15 bases lay in between. The CDR3 extends over 14 amino acids. Germline V gene data show CDR1 as LGHDT and CDR2 as YNNKEL (reference sequence).

The chain combines TRBV6-6 with TRBJ1-2; TRBD1 aligns across 9 bases. The CDR3 length is 17 residues. Per germline, CDR1 MNHNY and CDR2 SVGAGI (reference sequence). J gave up 4 bases and V 5 bases, and 14 bases lay outside the gene matches. This CDR3 reads CASSPILPGQGSYGYTF. The CDR3 DNA reads TGTGCCAGCAGTCCTATCCTTCCGGGACAGGGATCCTATGGCTACACCTTC.

This chain links TRBV2 with TRBJ1-5; TRBD1 matches 9 bases. Unmatched junction bases numbered 12, after V lost 6 bases and J lost 3 bases. Germline CDR1 reads SNHLY; CDR2 reads FYNNEI. The CDR3 consists of 17 residues. In nucleotides, the CDR3 is TGTGCCAGCAGGTTCGACAGGGGGGAAGGGGCCAATCAGCCCCAGCATTTT. Residues: CASRFDRGEGANQPQHF.

This chain uses TRBV3-1 (or the pseudogene TRBV3-2) with TRBJ2-3; D is undetermined. Germline V gene data show CDR1 as LGHDT and CDR2 as YNNKEL (reference sequence). This CDR3 has 11 amino acids. V dropped 4 bases and J dropped 6 bases, with 5 bases sitting between them. CDR3 nucleotide sequence: TGTGCCAGCAGCCGAGTGGATACGCAGTATTTT. Its translation is CASSRVDTQYF.

The V gene is TRBV30, the J gene TRBJ1-1; TRBD1 aligns across 7 bases. The germline V gene has CDR1 GTSNPN and CDR2 SVGIG (reference sequence). The CDR3 runs 14 residues. J gave up 1 base and V 4 bases, and 6 bases lay outside the gene matches. The CDR3 DNA is TGTGCCTGGATTCCGGGACAGCGGAACACTGAAGCTTTCTTT. It encodes CAWIPGQRNTEAFF.

The genes are TRBV7-9 and TRBJ1-2, with D possibly matching TRBD1 (6 bases). Trimming cost V 6 bases and J 2 bases, with 13 bases left between them. There are 14 residues in the CDR3. The germline gives CDR1 SEHNR, CDR2 FQNEAQ (reference sequence). In DNA form, the CDR3 reads TGTGCCAGCAGTTTGCCCACAGGGAACTATGGCTACACCTTC. It yields the protein CASSLPTGNYGYTF.

V usage is TRBV27 and J usage is TRBJ2-3; 8 bases map to TRBD2. V shed 1 base and J 3 bases; nucleotides not matched to a gene: 15. The CDR3 contains 19 residues. CDR1 is MNHEY, CDR2 SMNVEV, per germline (reference sequence). This chain's CDR3 is CASSLWVVAGGELTDTQYF. DNA for the CDR3: TGTGCCAGCAGTTTATGGGTGGTGGCGGGGGGAGAGCTAACAGATACGCAGTATTTT.

The gene calls are TRBV7-2 and TRBJ1-5, with TRBD1 matching over 7 bases. The V gene end was trimmed by 4 bases and the J gene end by 4 bases; junction bases not matched to a gene: 4. The CDR3 sequence is 14 residues long. Per the germline V gene, CDR1 is SGHTA and CDR2 is FQGNSA. The CDR3 bases are TGTGCCAGCAGCTCGGACAGGAGGAATCAGCCCCAGCATTTT. It codes for CASSSDRRNQPQHF. Full variable domain (outside the CDR3, taken from reference TRBV7-2 and TRBJ1-5): GAGVSQSPSNKVTEKGKDVELRCDPISGHTALYWYRQSLGQGLEFLIYFQGNSAPDKSGLPSDRFSAERTGGSVSTLTIQRTQQEDSAVYLCASSSDRRNQPQHFGDGTRLSIL.

The chain joins TRBV5-1 to TRBJ1-1; D ambiguous. V was cut by 4 bases and J by 3 bases, with 10 bases left in between. The CDR3 consists of 13 residues. Germline CDR1 reads SGHRS; CDR2 reads YFSETQ. The CDR3 is CASSRDGDTEAFF. The CDR3 DNA reads as TGCGCCAGCAGCCGGGATGGGGACACTGAAGCTTTCTTT. Complete variable domain (other parts from reference TRBV5-1 and TRBJ1-1): KAGVTQTPRYLIKTRGQQVTLSCSPISGHRSVSWYQQTPGQGLQFLFEYFSETQRNKGNFPGRFSGRQFSNSRSEMNVSTLELGDSALYLCASSRDGDTEAFFGQGTRLTVV.

This sequence joins TRBV27 and TRBJ2-3; TRBD2 matches 9 bases. V gave up 3 bases and J gave up 0 bases; unmatched junction bases: 1. Germline CDR1 and CDR2: MNHEY and SMNVEV (reference sequence). The CDR3 is 15 residues long. CDR3 region: CASSFSGGSTDTQYF. In DNA, the CDR3 is TGTGCCAGCAGTTTTAGCGGGGGAAGCACAGATACGCAGTATTTT.

V usage is TRBV7-8 and J usage is TRBJ2-3; D remains ambiguous. The V end was cut by 2 bases, the J end by 4 bases, with 7 bases between. CDR3 length: 13 residues. Germline assignment: CDR1 SGHVS and CDR2 FQNEAQ. The CDR3 bases are TGTGCCAGCAGCTTACTCCCCCCAGATACGCAGTATTTT. This sequence encodes CASSLLPPDTQYF.

CDR3 in DNA: TGTGCCAGCAATGACAGAGACACTGAAGCTTTCTTT. Translation: CASNDRDTEAFF. V usage is TRBV7-2 and J usage is TRBJ1-1; D perhaps matches TRBD1 (5 bases). This CDR3 is built from 12 residues. Trimming stripped 7 bases from V and 3 bases from J, with 9 bases between. CDR1 SGHTA and CDR2 FQGNSA come from the germline V gene.

The rearrangement links TRBV28 to TRBJ1-4; D unclear. V was shortened by 5 bases and J by 3 bases, with 16 bases between the two germline ends. Germline V gene lookup returns CDR1 MDHEN and CDR2 SYDVKM. The CDR3 is made up of 16 amino acids. The chain's CDR3 is CASSLGPILANEKLFF. The CDR3 region has the DNA TGTGCCAGCAGTCTGGGCCCCATTCTGGCTAATGAAAAACTGTTTTTT.

The rearrangement joins TRBV5-1 to TRBJ1-2; TRBD1 aligns across 11 bases. Per germline, CDR1 SGHRS and CDR2 YFSETQ. This CDR3 has 15 amino acids. V lost 3 bases, J lost 8 bases, and 9 bases stayed unmatched. The CDR3 sequence is CASSSGQGAPRGYTF. The CDR3 nucleotides read TGCGCCAGCAGCTCAGGACAGGGGGCGCCGAGAGGCTACACCTTC.

This chain links TRBV6-5 with TRBJ2-7; possibly TRBD1 for D (6 bases). This CDR3 is 15 amino acids long. Germline values: CDR1 MNHEY, CDR2 SVGAGI. V was cut by 2 bases and J by 2 bases, with 13 bases left in between. The CDR3 loop is CASSYDGQPTYEQYF. The CDR3 DNA reads as TGTGCCAGCAGTTACGATGGACAGCCGACCTACGAGCAGTACTTC.

V is TRBV2 and J is TRBJ1-4; 9 bases fit TRBD1. This CDR3 comprises 12 residues. J lost 14 bases, V lost 6 bases, and 7 bases had no gene match. The germline CDR1 and CDR2 sequences are SNHLY and FYNNEI. The CDR3 coding sequence is TGTGCCAGCAGGCGGGACAGGGCCAATCTGTTTTTT. Protein sequence: CASRRDRANLFF.